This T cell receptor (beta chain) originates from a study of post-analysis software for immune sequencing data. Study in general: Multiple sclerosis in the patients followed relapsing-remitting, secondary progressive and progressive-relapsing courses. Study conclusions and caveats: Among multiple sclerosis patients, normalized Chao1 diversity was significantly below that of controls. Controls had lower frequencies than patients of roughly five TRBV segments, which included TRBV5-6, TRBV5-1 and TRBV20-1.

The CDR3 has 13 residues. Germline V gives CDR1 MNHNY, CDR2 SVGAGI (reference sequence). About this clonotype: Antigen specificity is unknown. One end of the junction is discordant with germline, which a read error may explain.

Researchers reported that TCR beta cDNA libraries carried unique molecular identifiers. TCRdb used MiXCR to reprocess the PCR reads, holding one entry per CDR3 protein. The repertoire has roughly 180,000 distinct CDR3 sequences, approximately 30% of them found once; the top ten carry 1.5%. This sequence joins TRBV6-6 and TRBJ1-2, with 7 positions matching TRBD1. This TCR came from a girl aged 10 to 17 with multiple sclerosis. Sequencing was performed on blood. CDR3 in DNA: TGTGCCGGCAGCAGGGACAGCAACTATGGCTACACCTTC. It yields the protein CAGSRDSNYGYTF.